The T cell receptor (beta chain) under discussion was sequenced for a study of blood T cell repertoires in COVID-19. The CDR3 sequence is 15 residues long. With 0 bases removed from V and 10 bases from J, the gap between germline ends came to 19 bases. Germline CDR1 and CDR2: MNHNS and SASEGT. Only one count was recorded for this clone. Some clones are missing from TCRdb's copy, which holds only in-frame ones; the method was immunoSEQ multiplex PCR. The table has about 6,800 clones, approximately 91% seen once; the top ten hold about a sixth. The TCR originated in a human donor in a cohort sampled during active COVID-19. The chain joins TRBV6-1 to TRBJ2-7; perhaps TRBD1 as D (6 bases). Material: peripheral blood. As DNA, the CDR3 is TGTGCCAGCAGTGAAGCAGGCAGGGGACCCCCCGATCAGTACTTC. Protein product: CASSEAGRGPPDQYF.